The entry that follows covers one T cell receptor (beta chain) sequence. Antigen specificity is unknown. Germline V lookup: CDR1 SQVTM, CDR2 ANQGSEA. V was pared by 6 bases and J by 3 bases, with 5 bases of the junction left unmatched. The length of the CDR3 is 13 residues. The data belong to a study of T-cell reconstitution after alpha-beta-depleted transplantation in children. Study findings and constraints: TCRbeta diversity was high at day 60 in some patients (a result of surviving recipient T cells and thymic progenitors). About two months after transplant, alpha-beta T cells reportedly came from several hundred expanded graft clones.

For TCRbeta, the library was prepared with unique molecular identifiers. TCRdb re-derived calls from the PCR reads in MiXCR, one entry per CDR3 protein. The table records 600,000 to 700,000 distinct CDR3 sequences, roughly 14% of them present only once. This receptor was identified in a girl aged 2-9 years with congenital amegakaryocytic thrombocytopenia, due to receive a stem cell transplant. The specimen comprised PBMCs, sampled before TCRalphabeta/CD19-depleted stem cell transplant. V usage is TRBV29-1 and J usage is TRBJ1-5, with 7 bases matching TRBD1. The CDR3 spells CSVGQVPNQPQHF. CDR3 nucleotide sequence: TGCAGCGTCGGACAGGTACCCAATCAGCCCCAGCATTTT. Drawing the rest from reference TRBV29-1 and TRBJ1-5, the complete variable domain is SAVISQKPSRDICQRGTSLTIQCQVDSQVTMMFWYRQQPGQSLTLIATANQGSEATYESGFVIDKFPISRPNLTFSTLTVSNMSPEDSSIYLCSVGQVPNQPQHFGDGTRLSIL.